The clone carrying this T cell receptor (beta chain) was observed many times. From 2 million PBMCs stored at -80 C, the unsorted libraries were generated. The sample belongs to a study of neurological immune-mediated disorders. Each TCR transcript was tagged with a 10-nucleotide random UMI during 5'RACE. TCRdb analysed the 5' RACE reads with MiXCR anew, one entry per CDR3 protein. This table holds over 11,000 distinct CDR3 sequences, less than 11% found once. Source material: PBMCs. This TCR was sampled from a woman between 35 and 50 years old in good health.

CDR3 residues: CASSPFDRGDEKLFF. The CDR3 DNA reads TGTGCCAGCAGTCCCTTTGACAGGGGTGATGAAAAACTGTTTTTT. J is TRBJ1-4 and V is TRBV2; 8 positions agree with TRBD1. The CDR3 is 15 amino acids. Germline V CDR1 and CDR2: SNHLY, FYNNEI. V was pared by 5 bases and J by 6 bases, with 8 bases of the junction left unmatched.